Shown below are 4 T cell receptor beta chains from a single sample sequenced in a study of PD-L1 blockade in urothelial cancer. The data were produced by immunoSEQ multiplex PCR, yet TCRdb's version contains in-frame clones alone and is incomplete. The sample contains under 100,000 clones, about 90% of which appear only once. Time point here: pretreatment peripheral blood. The sample consisted of PBMCs, taken around atezolizumab (anti-PD-L1) treatment. The receptors here all came from a man in his fifties or sixties with urothelial cancer.

The chain uses TRBV4-3 and TRBJ2-5; D remains ambiguous. CDR1 is LGHNA and CDR2 is YSLEER in the germline V gene. V was trimmed by 0 bases and J by 4 bases, leaving 12 bases between them. This CDR3 contains 15 residues. Here the CDR3 reads CASSQETSNAETQYF. CDR3 nucleotides: TGCGCCAGCAGCCAAGAAACGAGCAACGCAGAGACCCAGTACTTC.

The chain recombines TRBV10-1 with TRBJ2-7; 13 nucleotides agree with TRBD2. The CDR3 length is 16 residues. From germline, CDR1 is WNHNN and CDR2 SYGVQD (reference sequence). Unmatched junction bases numbered 8, after V lost 6 bases and J lost 3 bases. As DNA, the CDR3 is TGCGCCAGCAGCAACCCCGGGACTAGCGGGGACTACGAGCAGTACTTC. It is translated as CASSNPGTSGDYEQYF.

V is TRBV18 and J is TRBJ2-2; 10 nucleotides align to TRBD2. Trimming took 1 base from V and 3 from J; bases not matched to a gene: 14. CDR1 is KGHSH, CDR2 LQKENI, per germline. The CDR3 totals 20 residues. CDR3 bases: TGTGCCAGCTCACCACAGAGGGCTAGCGGGAGCCTTGCGGACACCGGGGAGCTGTTTTTT. This gives the protein CASSPQRASGSLADTGELFF.

V gene TRBV6-4 combines with J gene TRBJ1-5; possible D gene TRBD1, 5 bases. Between the trimmed V and J ends, which lost 7 bases and 1 base, there was a span of 8 bases. The CDR3 is 13 amino acids. Germline V lookup: CDR1 MRHNA, CDR2 SNTAGT. CDR3: CASMRQSNQPQHF. DNA of the CDR3: TGTGCCAGCATGAGACAGAGCAATCAGCCCCAGCATTTT.